This is a list of T cell receptor beta chains from one sample in a study of regulatory T cells. Generated by immunoSEQ multiplex PCR, the TCRdb table keeps only in-frame clones and is missing some. The sample holds around 2,100 clones, about 72% seen once. The sequenced sample consisted of CD8+ T cells sorted from blood. These receptor sequences come from a person aged 25 to 45 with CD3G deficiency. CDR3s include the opening cysteine and the closing phenylalanine or tryptophan. D genes are given only for firm matches. Only part of the rows carry a size: once, few, many, or a class if the clone is expanded.

v_call: TRBV27
j_call: TRBJ2-1
d_call: -
clone_size: -
cdr3_nt: TGTGCCAGCAGTCCCTACCATTTGGGTGAGCAGTTCTTC
cdr3_aa: CASSPYHLGEQFF

v_call: TRBV27
j_call: TRBJ2-7
d_call: TRBD1
clone_size: -
cdr3_nt: TGTGCCAGCAGCCCAGGGGGTGGGCATCTGCAGTACTTC
cdr3_aa: CASSPGGGHLQYF

v_call: TRBV28
j_call: TRBJ1-1
d_call: -
clone_size: -
cdr3_nt: TGTGCCAGCAGAGGCAGTTTTGAAGCTTTCTTT
cdr3_aa: CASRGSFEAFF

v_call: TRBV27
j_call: TRBJ2-1
d_call: -
clone_size: -
cdr3_nt: TGTGCCAGCAGTCGGACCCTCACGGGGGCTGATGAGCAGTTCTTC
cdr3_aa: CASSRTLTGADEQFF

v_call: TRBV11-2
j_call: TRBJ1-2
d_call: TRBD1
clone_size: once
cdr3_nt: TGTGCCAGCAGCTTTGGGCAGGGGGATGGCTACACCTTC
cdr3_aa: CASSFGQGDGYTF

v_call: TRBV6-6
j_call: TRBJ2-7
d_call: -
clone_size: -
cdr3_nt: TGTGCCAGCAGTTCCCCCGGACCAGGGACCCACGAGCAGTACTTC
cdr3_aa: CASSSPGPGTHEQYF

v_call: TRBV28
j_call: TRBJ1-1
d_call: -
clone_size: -
cdr3_nt: TGTGCCAGCAGTCCGGACGACACTGAAGCTTTCTTT
cdr3_aa: CASSPDDTEAFF

v_call: TRBV28
j_call: TRBJ1-4
d_call: -
clone_size: -
cdr3_nt: TGTGCCAGCAGTACCTGGACAGCCGGTGAGGCTAATGAAAAACTGTTTTTT
cdr3_aa: CASSTWTAGEANEKLFF

v_call: TRBV28
j_call: TRBJ1-1
d_call: -
clone_size: -
cdr3_nt: TGTGCCAGCAGTTTCGGCATGACCGGCTCTGAAGCTTTCTTT
cdr3_aa: CASSFGMTGSEAFF

v_call: TRBV27
j_call: TRBJ1-1
d_call: TRBD1
clone_size: -
cdr3_nt: TGTGCCAGCAGTCCATGGGACAGGGCTTCGGCGAACACTGAAGCTTTCTTT
cdr3_aa: CASSPWDRASANTEAFF

v_call: TRBV11-2
j_call: TRBJ2-7
d_call: -
clone_size: -
cdr3_nt: TGTGCCAGCAGCTTAGGGGACTCCTACGAGCAGTACTTC
cdr3_aa: CASSLGDSYEQYF

v_call: TRBV28
j_call: TRBJ2-7
d_call: -
clone_size: -
cdr3_nt: TGTGCCAGCAGTTCGACGATCGAGTACGAGCAGTACTTC
cdr3_aa: CASSSTIEYEQYF

v_call: TRBV5-1
j_call: TRBJ1-1
d_call: -
clone_size: -
cdr3_nt: TGCGCCAGCAGCTTGGGAGAAAAACCGGTCACTGAAGCTTTCTTT
cdr3_aa: CASSLGEKPVTEAFF

v_call: TRBV28
j_call: TRBJ2-1
d_call: TRBD2
clone_size: -
cdr3_nt: TGTGCCAGCAGTTTTCGCGCTAGCGGGAGGGCCTATGAGCAGTTCTTC
cdr3_aa: CASSFRASGRAYEQFF

v_call: TRBV28
j_call: TRBJ2-1
d_call: TRBD2
clone_size: -
cdr3_nt: TGTGCCAGCAGTTTAGCGGGGGGGCACAATGAGCAGTTCTTC
cdr3_aa: CASSLAGGHNEQFF

v_call: TRBV19
j_call: TRBJ2-1
d_call: TRBD1
clone_size: -
cdr3_nt: TGTGCCAGTAGCCGAGACAGGGGAACCTACAATGAGCAGTTCTTC
cdr3_aa: CASSRDRGTYNEQFF

v_call: TRBV7-6
j_call: TRBJ1-5
d_call: -
clone_size: few
cdr3_nt: TGTGCCAGCAGCACTTCTCAGGGTCGGGCACCCCAGCATTTT
cdr3_aa: CASSTSQGRAPQHF

v_call: TRBV11-2
j_call: TRBJ1-1
d_call: -
clone_size: -
cdr3_nt: TGTGCCAGCAGCCATAGGGCCGGCACTGAAGCTTTCTTT
cdr3_aa: CASSHRAGTEAFF

v_call: TRBV5-1
j_call: TRBJ2-5
d_call: -
clone_size: few
cdr3_nt: TGCGCCAGCAGCCGGATAGGGGGAGAGACCCAGTACTTC
cdr3_aa: CASSRIGGETQYF

v_call: TRBV7-9
j_call: TRBJ1-1
d_call: TRBD1
clone_size: few
cdr3_nt: TGTGCCAGCAGCTCCGCAGGGGGTATGTACACTGAAGCTTTCTTT
cdr3_aa: CASSSAGGMYTEAFF

v_call: TRBV7-9
j_call: TRBJ2-1
d_call: TRBD2
clone_size: -
cdr3_nt: TGTGCCAGCACCTCCGAACCTATGACTAGCGGGAGGGCCGATGAGCAGTTCTTC
cdr3_aa: CASTSEPMTSGRADEQFF

v_call: TRBV7-6
j_call: TRBJ1-5
d_call: -
clone_size: -
cdr3_nt: TGTGCCAGCAGCTTAGCGGGTGGAGTCAGCACAGATCAGCCCCAGCATTTT
cdr3_aa: CASSLAGGVSTDQPQHF